The present TCR beta chain was sequenced within a study of T cells in Graves' hyperthyroidism and ophthalmopathy (dated by TCRdb to between 2018 and 2021). Background for the entire study: To identify TCR V-J signatures that set the groups apart, the researchers used a discovery cohort of roughly 100 patients, made up of around 40 with Graves' ophthalmopathy and about 60 with stable Graves' hyperthyroidism. An independent validation cohort of around 19 hyperthyroidism patients and 17 patients who later progressed to ophthalmopathy tested prospective prediction of ophthalmopathy. The 100 discovery patients were randomly split 7:3 into training and test sets. The study also compared thyroid tissue and blood T-cell repertoires from 5 to 7 Graves' hyperthyroidism patients. After blood sampling, hyperthyroidism patients were treated with methimazole at a starting dose of 30 mg daily, and ophthalmopathy patients were treated with high-dose intravenous methylprednisolone. According to the paper, TCR Vbeta CDR3 sequencing was carried out on approximately 140 peripheral blood samples, which came from more than 40 ophthalmopathy, approximately 72 hyperthyroidism and roughly 17 progressor patients. What the study reported, not specific to this receptor: A 13 V-J signature model separated ophthalmopathy from stable hyperthyroidism, with about 90% sensitivity and about 81% specificity in cross-validation and 80%/75% in testing. Most expanded thyroid clonotypes (frequency above 0.001) were also detected in blood, suggesting blood repertoires may reflect thyroid immune responses. No statistical method was used to set the sample size in advance, and investigators knew the group allocation. In validation, the model predicted progression to ophthalmopathy with 55% to 71% sensitivity and less than 75% specificity, a median of about six months before onset.

TCR beta CDR3 regions were amplified from RNA transcripts. For the first round of RT-PCR on the TCR CDR3, the HTBI primer set was used together with the Qiagen OneStep RT-PCR kit. Libraries were constructed in a second round of multiplex PCR, after which size selection and purification were carried out. Libraries were sequenced paired-end with 100 bp reads on an Illumina HiSeq2000. The published analysis was carried out like this. SOAPnuke was used to process the raw data, with reads discarded if the reads contained adapters or uncalled bases, had a mean Phred below 15, or lacked an exact constant-primer or identifier match. COPE v1.2.5 was used to merge the high-quality paired reads, and each unique nucleotide sequence was defined as a clonotype. MiTCR v1.1 was used to align the clonotypes against IMGT TRBV, TRBD and TRBJ reference segments. Only V-J combinations with frequency above 0.0001, covering approximately 99% of repertoires, were analysed. The TCS score was defined as F50 (clonal expansion) divided by E x V (chaos), with BLOSUM62-based TCRdist calculated between CDR3 peptides within each V-J. Welch's t-statistics and random forest reduced roughly 540 V-J features to under 15, which were used in a naive Bayes classifier (R e1071). The Morisita-Horn index was used to measure how similar the thyroid and blood repertoires were. TCRdb trimmed public reads at Q25 via fastp, called clones via MiXCR and kept in-frame beta chains. Each CDR3 protein gets just one entry, which takes the most common genes and DNA from the rows behind it. These V and J calls originate from TCRdb's pipeline instead of the authors' own analysis. Within this sample are 500,000 to 600,000 distinct CDR3 sequences, with about 43% of them counted one time only. Around 17% of the sample is in the top ten clones.

The CDR3 runs 17 amino acids, cysteine and phenylalanine included. Only the CDR3 region is kept as DNA, spanning 51 bases read in frame from base 1. The germline V gene specifies SNHLY as CDR1 and FYNNEI as CDR2. V loses 8 bases at its end and J loses 4 bases; junction bases beyond the gene matches: 17. Exclusion was applied to patients with uncontrolled infections, other autoimmune diseases, pregnancy or lactation. Diagnoses relied on clinical symptoms, serum thyroxine and TRAb, thyroid ultrasound and orbital computed tomography. Trizol reagent was used to extract total RNA, and RNA quality was then checked on an Agilent 2100 Bioanalyzer. A word on this clonotype: Its cognate antigen has yet to be identified. Base qualities are not recorded, but no much larger clone differs from it by a single base.

This clonotype originated in an adult woman with Graves' disease, either hyperthyroidism or ophthalmopathy (not recorded which). Sequencing input: peripheral blood or thyroid tissue (not recorded which). The chain was built from TRBV2 and TRBJ1-2; 9 bases in the middle match TRBD1. The DNA sequence is as follows: TGTGCCAGCTCACCAATATCCGCGGGACAGGGCGGCTATGGCTACACCTTC. It translates to CASSPISAGQGGYGYTF.